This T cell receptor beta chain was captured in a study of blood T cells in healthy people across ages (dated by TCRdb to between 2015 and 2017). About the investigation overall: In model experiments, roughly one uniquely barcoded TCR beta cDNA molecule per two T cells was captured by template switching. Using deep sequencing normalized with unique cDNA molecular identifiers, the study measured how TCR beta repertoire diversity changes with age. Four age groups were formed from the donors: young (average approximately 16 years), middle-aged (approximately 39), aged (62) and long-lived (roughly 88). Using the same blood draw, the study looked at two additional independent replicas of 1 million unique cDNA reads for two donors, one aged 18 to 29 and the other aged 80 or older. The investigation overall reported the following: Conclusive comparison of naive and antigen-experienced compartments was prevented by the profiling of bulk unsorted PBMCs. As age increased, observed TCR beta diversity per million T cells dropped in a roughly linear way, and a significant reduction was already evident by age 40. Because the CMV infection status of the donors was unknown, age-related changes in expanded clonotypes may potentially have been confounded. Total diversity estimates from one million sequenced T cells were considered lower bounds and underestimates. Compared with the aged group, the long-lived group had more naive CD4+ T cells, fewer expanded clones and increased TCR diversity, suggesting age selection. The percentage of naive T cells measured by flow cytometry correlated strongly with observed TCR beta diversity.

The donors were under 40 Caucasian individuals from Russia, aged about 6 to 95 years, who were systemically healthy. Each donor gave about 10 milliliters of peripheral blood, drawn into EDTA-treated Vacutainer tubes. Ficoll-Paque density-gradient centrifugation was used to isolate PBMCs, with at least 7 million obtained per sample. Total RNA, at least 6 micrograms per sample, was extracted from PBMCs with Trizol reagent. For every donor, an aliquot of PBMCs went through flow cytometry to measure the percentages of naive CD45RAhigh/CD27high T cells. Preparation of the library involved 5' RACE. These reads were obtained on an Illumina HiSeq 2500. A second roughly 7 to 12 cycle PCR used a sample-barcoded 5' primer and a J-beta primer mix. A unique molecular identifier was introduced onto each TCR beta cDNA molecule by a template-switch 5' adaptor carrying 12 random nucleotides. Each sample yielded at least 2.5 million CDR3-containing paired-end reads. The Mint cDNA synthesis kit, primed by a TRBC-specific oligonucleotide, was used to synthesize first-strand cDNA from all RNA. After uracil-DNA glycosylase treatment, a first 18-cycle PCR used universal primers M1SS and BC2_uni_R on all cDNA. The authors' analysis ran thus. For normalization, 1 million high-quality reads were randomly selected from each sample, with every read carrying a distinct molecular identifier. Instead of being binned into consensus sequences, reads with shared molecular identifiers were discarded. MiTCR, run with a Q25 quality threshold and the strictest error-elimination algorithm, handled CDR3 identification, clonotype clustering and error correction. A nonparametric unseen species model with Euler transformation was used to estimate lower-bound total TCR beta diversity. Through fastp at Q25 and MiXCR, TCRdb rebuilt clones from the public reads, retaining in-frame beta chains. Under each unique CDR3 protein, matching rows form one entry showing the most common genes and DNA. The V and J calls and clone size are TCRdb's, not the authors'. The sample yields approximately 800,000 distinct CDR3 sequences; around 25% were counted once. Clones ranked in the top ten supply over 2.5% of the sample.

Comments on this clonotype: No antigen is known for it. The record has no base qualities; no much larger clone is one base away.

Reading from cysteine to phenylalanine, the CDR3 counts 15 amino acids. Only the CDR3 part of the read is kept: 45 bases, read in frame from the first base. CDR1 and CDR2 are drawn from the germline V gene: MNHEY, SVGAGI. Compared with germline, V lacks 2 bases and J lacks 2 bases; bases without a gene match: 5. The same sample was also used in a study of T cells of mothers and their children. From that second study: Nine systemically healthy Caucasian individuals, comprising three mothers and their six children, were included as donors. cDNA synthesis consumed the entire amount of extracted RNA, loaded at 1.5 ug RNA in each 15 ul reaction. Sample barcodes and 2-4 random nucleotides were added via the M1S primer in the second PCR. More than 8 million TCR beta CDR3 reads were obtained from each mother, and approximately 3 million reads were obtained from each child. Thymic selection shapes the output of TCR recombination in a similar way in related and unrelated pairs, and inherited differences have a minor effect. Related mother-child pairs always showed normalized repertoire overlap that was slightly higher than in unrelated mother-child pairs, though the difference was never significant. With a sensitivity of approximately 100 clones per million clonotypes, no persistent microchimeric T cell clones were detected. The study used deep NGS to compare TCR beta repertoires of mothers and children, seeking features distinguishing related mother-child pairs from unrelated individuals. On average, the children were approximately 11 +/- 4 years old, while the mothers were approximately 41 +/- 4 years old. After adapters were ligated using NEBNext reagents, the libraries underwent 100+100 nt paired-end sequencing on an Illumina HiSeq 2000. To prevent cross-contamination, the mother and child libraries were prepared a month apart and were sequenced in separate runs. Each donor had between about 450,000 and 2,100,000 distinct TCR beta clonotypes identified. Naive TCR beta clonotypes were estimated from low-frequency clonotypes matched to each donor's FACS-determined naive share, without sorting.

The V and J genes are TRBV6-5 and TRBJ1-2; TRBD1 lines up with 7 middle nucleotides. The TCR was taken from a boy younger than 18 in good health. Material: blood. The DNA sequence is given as TGTGCCAGCAGTTACCTATCAGGGGGAAACTATGGCTACACCTTC. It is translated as CASSYLSGGNYGYTF.